This entry concerns a single TCR beta chain. What it recognizes is unknown. The data originate from a study of radiotherapy plus CTLA-4 blockade in lung cancer. Findings and caveats of the study: In blood, TCR clones derived from the tumor expanded after radiotherapy plus ipilimumab. In blood, early T cell clone dynamics reportedly predicted response best, together with interferon-beta.

Trimming left V 4 bases short and J 6 bases short, with 10 bases between. This CDR3 has 13 residues. Germline-derived CDR1 and CDR2 are SGHRS and YFSETQ. TCRdb's copy holds only in-frame clones and misses some; the assay was immunoSEQ multiplex PCR. The sample carries some 50,000 clones, about four fifths recorded once. The chain recombines TRBV5-1 with TRBJ2-2, with D possibly TRBD1 on 6 matching bases. The TCR comes from a human donor with non-small cell lung cancer whose response to radiotherapy plus ipilimumab could not be evaluated. The sample in question was peripheral blood, obtained from a patient treated with radiotherapy plus ipilimumab. The CDR3 nucleotides read TGCGCCAGCAGCCCCACAGGGTCCGGGGAGCTGTTTTTT. It codes for CASSPTGSGELFF.